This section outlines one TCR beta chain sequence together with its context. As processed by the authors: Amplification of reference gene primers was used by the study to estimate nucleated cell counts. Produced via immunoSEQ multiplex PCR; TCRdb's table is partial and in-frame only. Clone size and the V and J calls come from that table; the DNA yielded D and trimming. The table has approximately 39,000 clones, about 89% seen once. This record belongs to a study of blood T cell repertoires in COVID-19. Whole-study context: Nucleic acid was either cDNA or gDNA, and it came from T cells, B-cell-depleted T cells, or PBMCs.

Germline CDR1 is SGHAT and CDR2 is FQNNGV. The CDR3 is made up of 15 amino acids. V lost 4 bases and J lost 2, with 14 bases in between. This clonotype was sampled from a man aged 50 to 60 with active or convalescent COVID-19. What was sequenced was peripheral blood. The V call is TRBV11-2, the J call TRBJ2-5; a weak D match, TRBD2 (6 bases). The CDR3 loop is CASSYGAAGQETQYF. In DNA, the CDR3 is TGTGCCAGCAGCTACGGGGCGGCGGGGCAAGAGACCCAGTACTTC.